The 23 T cell receptor beta chains listed next were all sequenced from one sample in a study of T cell responses to AZD1222 COVID-19 vaccine (dated by TCRdb to about 2021). Receptors were amplified or captured by the immunoSEQ multiplex PCR assay. Drawn from immuneACCESS, this table holds only the in-frame rearrangements with V and J called that TCRdb kept. Clones are partly lost; checked studies trace under half to an unresolved V gene and leave the rest unexplained. In all, the sample holds 40,000 to 55,000 clones, and roughly 90% of those were seen once. The ten most abundant clones make up about 1.1% of the sample. The sample's time point, from its label and the paper: about 28 days (+/-7) after the second vaccine dose. This material consisted of peripheral blood, taken 28 days after the second AZD1222 dose. These receptors were taken from an adult who received the AZD1222 COVID-19 vaccine.

The CDR3 here is CASSEARDNEGYTF. CDR3 in DNA: TGTGCCAGCAGTGAAGCGCGTGACAACGAGGGCTACACCTTC. The V gene is TRBV2, the J gene TRBJ1-2; no definite D call. This CDR3 is 14 amino acids long. V lost 0 bases and J lost 8, with 13 bases in between. CDR1 and CDR2 from the germline V gene are SNHLY and FYNNEI.

The genes are TRBV24-1 and TRBJ2-2; TRBD2 matches 8 bases. This CDR3 is built from 17 residues. V shed 4 bases, J shed 4 bases, and the junction held 10 bases outside the gene matches. Germline V lookup: CDR1 KGHDR, CDR2 SFDVKD. CDR3 in DNA: TGTGCCACCAGTGAGCCTGCCGGGACTAGGGGCACCGGGGAGCTGTTTTTT. As protein: CATSEPAGTRGTGELFF.

The CDR3 loop is CASAKGGGRSGNEQFF. CDR3 nucleotides: TGTGCCAGCGCAAAGGGGGGCGGGAGAAGCGGGAATGAGCAGTTCTTC. V usage is TRBV27 and J usage is TRBJ2-1; maybe TRBD2 (7 bases). This CDR3 comprises 16 residues. Germline assignment: CDR1 MNHEY and CDR2 SMNVEV (reference sequence). Trimming removed 8 bases from V and 7 bases from J, with 24 bases in between.

The chain employs TRBV9 and TRBJ1-2; the D is unclear. CDR1 is SGDLS and CDR2 is YYNGEE in the germline V gene. This CDR3 contains 14 residues. Between the trimmed V and J ends, which lost 4 bases and 2 bases, there was a span of 12 bases. CDR3 protein: CASSPTEANYGYTF. The CDR3 nucleotides are TGTGCCAGCAGCCCGACGGAGGCCAACTATGGCTACACCTTC. Complete variable domain (other parts from reference TRBV9 and TRBJ1-2): DSGVTQTPKHLITATGQRVTLRCSPRSGDLSVYWYQQSLDQGLQFLIQYYNGEERAKGNILERFSAQQFPDLHSELNLSSLELGDSALYFCASSPTEANYGYTFGSGTRLTVV.

The J gene is TRBJ1-5, the V gene TRBV4-3; no clear D. Trimming pared 0 bases from V and 0 bases from J, leaving 6 bases between. Per germline, CDR1 LGHNA and CDR2 YSLEER. This CDR3 comprises 15 residues. The CDR3: CASSQEGGSNQPQHF. DNA of the CDR3: TGCGCCAGCAGCCAAGAAGGCGGTAGCAATCAGCCCCAGCATTTT.

The chain joins TRBV10-2 to TRBJ2-2; TRBD2 matches at 7 bases. Unmatched junction bases numbered 14, after V lost 5 bases and J lost 5 bases. The CDR3 runs to 17 residues. The germline V gene has CDR1 WSHSY and CDR2 SAAADI. This CDR3 reads CASSRGEGGRRTGELFF. The CDR3 DNA reads TGCGCCAGCAGTCGAGGTGAAGGCGGGAGAAGGACCGGGGAGCTGTTTTTT.

This clone occurred a few times. J is TRBJ1-1 and V is TRBV6-5, with D uncertain. Germline loops: CDR1 MNHEY, CDR2 SVGAGI. With 6 bases removed from V and 4 bases from J, the gap between germline ends came to 12 bases. The CDR3 length is 13 residues. CDR3 DNA sequence: TGTGCCAGCAGGTACGAGGATTTCACTGAAGCTTTCTTT. This translates into CASRYEDFTEAFF.

V gene TRBV11-3 combines with J gene TRBJ2-1; maybe TRBD2 (5 bases). Deletions cut 6 bases from V and 4 bases from J, with 10 bases between. Germline CDR1 is SGHNT and CDR2 is YENEEA. CDR3 size: 13 residues. CDR3 amino acids: CASSLRGYNEQFF. For the CDR3, the DNA is TGTGCCAGCAGTCTACGAGGGTACAATGAGCAGTTCTTC.

This chain joins TRBV6-5 and TRBJ2-3, with D hard to call. The CDR3 loop spans 11 amino acids. Germline CDR1 and CDR2: MNHEY and SVGAGI. The V gene lost 6 bases and the J gene lost 4 bases, with 5 bases spanning the gap. The CDR3 DNA reads TGTGCCAGCAGCGGTGCAGATACGCAGTATTTT. The encoded protein is CASSGADTQYF.

The chain recombines TRBV9 with TRBJ2-1; TRBD2 matches at 12 bases. CDR1 is SGDLS and CDR2 is YYNGEE in the germline V gene. V lost 3 bases and J lost 3; bases outside the gene matches: 7. The CDR3 spans 17 residues. CDR3 sequence reads: CASSAGLAGNGYNEQFF. The CDR3 DNA sequence: TGTGCCAGCAGCGCCGGACTAGCGGGAAACGGCTACAATGAGCAGTTCTTC.

The V and J genes are TRBV3-1 (or the pseudogene TRBV3-2) and TRBJ1-3; D is possibly TRBD1 (5 bases). Trimming pared 3 bases from V and 3 bases from J, leaving 9 bases between. From germline, CDR1 is LGHDT and CDR2 YNNKEL (reference sequence). The CDR3 spans 14 residues. The CDR3 DNA sequence: TGTGCCAGCAGCCACTTTGGGGGTGGAAACACCATATATTTT. Amino acid sequence: CASSHFGGGNTIYF.

The chain joins TRBV19 to TRBJ1-2, with D uncertain. V lost 3 bases to trimming and J lost 8 bases, with 16 bases between them. The CDR3 runs to 14 residues. Germline CDR1 and CDR2: LNHDA and SQIVND (reference sequence). CDR3 residues: CASSMVVTEHGYTF. In DNA form, the CDR3 reads TGTGCCAGTAGTATGGTTGTAACAGAGCACGGCTACACCTTC.

This rearrangement joins TRBV19 to TRBJ1-5; TRBD1 is a possible D gene (5 bases). CDR1 and CDR2 from the germline V gene are LNHDA and SQIVND (reference sequence). The CDR3 loop spans 14 amino acids. The V gene lost 0 bases and the J gene lost 6 bases, with 9 bases spanning the gap. The CDR3 reads CASSIERGGQPQHF. The CDR3 bases are TGTGCCAGTAGTATAGAGAGGGGTGGTCAGCCCCAGCATTTT.

This clone was recorded once. The chain couples TRBV5-4 to TRBJ1-1; D unresolved. Deletions cut 1 base from V and 6 bases from J, with 7 bases between. Germline V gives CDR1 SGHNT, CDR2 YYREEE (reference sequence). The CDR3 spans 12 residues. The CDR3 bases are TGTGCCAGCAGCTTGCACAGTTCTGAAGCTTTCTTT. It specifies CASSLHSSEAFF.

J is TRBJ2-7 and V is TRBV27, with unresolved D. The CDR3 contains 14 residues. The ends were cut back, 2 bases at V and 5 bases at J, with 13 bases in the middle. Germline V gene lookup returns CDR1 MNHEY and CDR2 SMNVEV (reference sequence). CDR3 amino acids: CASSLGGNSHEQYF. DNA for the CDR3: TGTGCCAGCAGTTTAGGTGGGAATTCCCACGAGCAGTACTTC.

The V gene is TRBV5-1, the J gene TRBJ2-2; D not certain. The CDR3 totals 12 residues. V lost 6 bases and J lost 8, with 11 bases in between. Germline V CDR1 and CDR2: SGHRS, YFSETQ. CDR3 nucleotides: TGCGCCAGCAACCCCACCACTGGGGAGCTGTTTTTT. Residues: CASNPTTGELFF.

The rearrangement joins TRBV15 to TRBJ1-1, with 7 bases that match TRBD1. The CDR3 covers 11 residues. Germline trimming cut 8 bases from V and 8 bases from J; bases unmatched to any gene: 5. From germline, CDR1 is LNHNV and CDR2 YYDKDF (reference sequence). The CDR3 protein is CATAGGREAFF. Written as DNA, the CDR3 is TGTGCCACCGCAGGGGGAAGAGAAGCTTTCTTT. Full variable domain (rest looked up from reference TRBV15 and TRBJ1-1): DAMVIQNPRYQVTQFGKPVTLSCSQTLNHNVMYWYQQKSSQAPKLLFHYYDKDFNNEADTPDNFQSRRPNTSFCFLDIRSPGLGDTAMYLCATAGGREAFFGQGTRLTVV.

V gene TRBV2 combines with J gene TRBJ1-3; 9 nucleotides align to TRBD1. CDR3 length: 14 amino acids. Per germline, CDR1 SNHLY and CDR2 FYNNEI. J gave up 4 bases and V 5 bases, and 3 bases lay outside the gene matches. The CDR3 nucleotides read TGTGCCAGCAGTTGGACAGGGGAGGGAAACACCATATATTTT. As protein: CASSWTGEGNTIYF.

The J gene is TRBJ1-5, the V gene TRBV28; possibly TRBD1 for D (6 bases). CDR1 and CDR2 from the germline V gene are MDHEN and SYDVKM. Trimming removed 3 bases from V and 1 base from J, with 10 bases in between. The CDR3 consists of 15 residues. CDR3 loop: CASSLQGHSNQPQHF. DNA of the CDR3: TGTGCCAGCAGTTTGCAGGGACACAGCAATCAGCCCCAGCATTTT.

The chain employs TRBV5-1 and TRBJ2-7; the D is unclear. Germline CDR1 and CDR2: SGHRS and YFSETQ. The CDR3 extends over 14 amino acids. Trimming removed 1 base at V and 2 bases at J, with 10 bases between. The CDR3 nucleotides read TGCGCCAGCAGCTTGTCGTCAGGACCCTACGAGCAGTACTTC. Its protein product is CASSLSSGPYEQYF.

This sequence joins TRBV19 and TRBJ2-3; D unclear. This CDR3 region has 13 residues. The V gene's germline CDR1 is LNHDA and CDR2 SQIVND (reference sequence). The V and J ends lost 6 bases and 1 base respectively, with 8 bases between them. The CDR3 spells CASSPARTDTQYF. For the CDR3, the DNA is TGTGCCAGTAGCCCTGCCCGCACAGATACGCAGTATTTT.

CDR3 region: CASSPWGDQPQHF. The CDR3 bases are TGTGCCAGCAGCCCGTGGGGGGATCAGCCCCAGCATTTT. The chain employs TRBV5-8 and TRBJ1-5, with D possibly TRBD1 on 5 matching bases. The CDR3 is 13 amino acids. CDR1 and CDR2 (germline): SGHTS, YDEGEE. The V gene lost 4 bases and the J gene lost 5 bases, with 10 bases spanning the gap.

The CDR3 coding sequence is TGTGCCAGCAGCGTGGGTTCCACAGGGGCTAATGAAAAACTGTTTTTT. Its translation is CASSVGSTGANEKLFF. The rearrangement links TRBV11-2 to TRBJ1-4; TRBD1 aligns across 7 bases. Germline CDR1 reads SGHAT; CDR2 reads FQNNGV. This CDR3 has 16 residues. The V gene end was trimmed by 5 bases and the J gene end by 3 bases; junction bases not matched to a gene: 9.